The sequence of this TCR beta chain was determined in a study of blood T cell repertoires in COVID-19. Trimming took 4 bases from V and 7 from J, leaving 8 bases between them. This CDR3 spans 13 amino acids. Germline V gene lookup returns CDR1 SNHLY and CDR2 FYNNEI. Authors' processing steps: Reference gene primer amplification gave nucleated cell count estimates. Libraries were prepared by immunoSEQ multiplex PCR; TCRdb keeps only in-frame clonotypes and omits some of them. The D gene and trimming were derived from the DNA, and the V and J assignments and clone size from that table. The table lists about 24,000 clones, approximately 92% of them singletons.

This TCR came from a human donor in a cohort sampled during active COVID-19. The sequenced material came from peripheral blood. The V call is TRBV2, the J call TRBJ1-6; D not certain. CDR3 amino acids: CASSAGRNSPLHF. CDR3 sequence (DNA): TGTGCCAGCAGTGCGGGTAGGAATTCACCCCTCCACTTT.